Listed below are T cell receptor beta chains from one sample, sequenced in a study of blood T cell repertoires in COVID-19. Generated by immunoSEQ multiplex PCR, the TCRdb table keeps only in-frame clones and is missing some. The sample has over 30,000 clones, about 90% seen once. Sequencing input: peripheral blood. The origin of the receptors is an elderly man with acute or convalescent COVID-19. The CDR3 runs from the conserved cysteine through the conserved F or W. D genes are given only for firm matches. The size field is filled for only some rows; it gives once, few, many or a size class.

J | size | V | length | D | CDR3 | DNA
TRBJ1-1 | once | TRBV24-1 | 13 | TRBD1 | CATQQQGGTEAFF | TGTGCCACCCAACAACAGGGGGGAACTGAAGCTTTCTTT
TRBJ1-2 | NA | TRBV19 | 17 | TRBD1 | CASSIGPGGADNYGYTF | TGTGCCAGTAGTATAGGCCCAGGGGGCGCTGATAACTATGGCTACACCTTC
TRBJ2-5 | NA | TRBV10-1 | 14 | TRBD1 | CASSADRGRETQYF | TGCGCCAGCAGTGCGGACAGGGGCCGAGAGACCCAGTACTTC
TRBJ1-2 | NA | TRBV2 | 15 | TRBD1 | CASSWQGAGNYGYTF | TGTGCCAGCAGTTGGCAGGGGGCCGGTAACTATGGCTACACCTTC
TRBJ1-4 | NA | TRBV7-8 | 19 | NA | CASSLARVVSHATNEKLFF | TGTGCCAGCAGCTTAGCGAGGGTGGTCTCCCATGCAACTAATGAAAAACTGTTTTTT
TRBJ1-2 | NA | TRBV24-1 | 15 | TRBD1 | CATSDPRQGDYGYTF | TGTGCCACCAGTGACCCCCGACAGGGGGACTATGGCTACACCTTC
TRBJ2-1 | NA | TRBV7-2 | 13 | TRBD1 | CASRLTGINEQFF | TGTGCCAGCAGGTTGACAGGGATAAATGAGCAGTTCTTC
TRBJ2-7 | NA | TRBV7-2 | 15 | NA | CASSLGPRAPYEQYF | TGTGCCAGCAGCTTAGGTCCCAGGGCTCCCTACGAGCAGTACTTC
TRBJ2-1 | once | TRBV3-1/TRBV3-2 | 17 | TRBD1 | CASSHRRTGRSGNEQFF | TGTGCCAGCAGCCATCGTCGGACAGGGAGAAGTGGGAATGAGCAGTTCTTC
TRBJ1-5 | NA | TRBV28 | 15 | TRBD1 | CASSLLQGVDQPQHF | TGTGCCAGCAGTTTGCTTCAGGGGGTAGATCAGCCCCAGCATTTT
TRBJ2-7 | NA | TRBV5-5 | 15 | NA | CASSPRTDREYEQYF | TGTGCCAGCAGCCCACGGACAGATCGGGAATACGAGCAGTACTTC
TRBJ1-5 | once | TRBV7-2 | 15 | NA | CASSLGAETNQPQHF | TGTGCCAGCAGCTTAGGGGCAGAAACCAATCAGCCCCAGCATTTT
TRBJ1-4 | NA | TRBV5-6 | 17 | NA | CASNKKGGVATNEKLFF | TGTGCCAGCAACAAGAAGGGAGGGGTTGCAACTAATGAAAAACTGTTTTTT
TRBJ2-5 | NA | TRBV7-6 | 14 | TRBD1 | CASSLEDRGQTQYF | TGTGCCAGCAGCTTAGAGGACAGGGGTCAGACCCAGTACTTC
TRBJ2-7 | NA | TRBV5-5 | 15 | NA | CASSFRDTVTYEQYF | TGTGCCAGCAGCTTCCGGGACACGGTAACCTACGAGCAGTACTTC
TRBJ2-5 | NA | TRBV15 | 16 | TRBD2 | CATSLNRASGGETQYF | TGTGCCACCAGCCTGAACCGGGCTAGCGGGGGAGAGACCCAGTACTTC
TRBJ1-2 | once | TRBV3-1/TRBV3-2 | 12 | NA | CASSRRGYGYTF | TGTGCCAGCAGCCGACGAGGCTATGGCTACACCTTC
TRBJ1-5 | NA | TRBV28 | 13 | TRBD1 | CASRSDRNQPQHF | TGTGCCAGCAGGTCGGACAGGAATCAGCCCCAGCATTTT
TRBJ2-2 | NA | TRBV3-1/TRBV3-2 | 13 | NA | CASSQLGVGELFF | TGTGCCAGCAGCCAATTAGGAGTCGGGGAGCTGTTTTTT
TRBJ2-7 | NA | TRBV6-5 | 13 | NA | CAIETDSSYEQYF | TGTGCCATCGAGACAGACAGCTCCTACGAGCAGTACTTC
TRBJ2-5 | NA | TRBV5-4 | 15 | TRBD1 | CASSFDRGFQETQYF | TGTGCCAGCAGCTTCGACAGGGGGTTCCAAGAGACCCAGTACTTC
TRBJ1-6 | few | TRBV19 | 14 | NA | CASSIRQANSPLHF | TGTGCCAGTAGTATAAGACAGGCCAATTCACCCCTCCACTTT
TRBJ2-7 | NA | TRBV13 | 14 | NA | CASSLGTQGFEQYF | TGTGCCAGCAGCTTAGGAACCCAGGGATTCGAGCAGTACTTC
TRBJ2-2 | NA | TRBV2 | 14 | TRBD1 | CARQGDANTGELFF | TGTGCCAGACAGGGGGATGCGAACACCGGGGAGCTGTTTTTT
TRBJ1-2 | NA | TRBV10-3 | 17 | TRBD1 | CAISESQGGPLNYGYTF | TGTGCCATCAGTGAGTCGCAGGGGGGTCCTTTGAACTATGGCTACACCTTC
TRBJ1-4 | NA | TRBV6-5 | 15 | NA | CASSYSGATNEKLFF | TGTGCCAGCAGTTATAGTGGAGCAACTAATGAAAAACTGTTTTTT
TRBJ2-2 | once | TRBV30 | 18 | TRBD2 | CAWSVRTSGGPKTGELFF | TGTGCCTGGAGTGTACGGACTAGCGGGGGGCCCAAAACCGGGGAGCTGTTTTTT
TRBJ1-2 | NA | TRBV9 | 14 | TRBD1 | CASSARGTGYGYTF | TGTGCCAGCAGCGCCAGGGGGACAGGGTATGGCTACACCTTC
TRBJ1-1 | NA | TRBV5-5 | 17 | NA | CASSLRIGVPLNTEAFF | TGTGCCAGCAGCTTGAGGATCGGGGTGCCGCTGAACACTGAAGCTTTCTTT
TRBJ2-7 | NA | TRBV11-2 | 13 | NA | CASSLGPVFEQYF | TGTGCCAGCAGCTTAGGGCCCGTTTTCGAGCAGTACTTC
TRBJ1-2 | NA | TRBV7-9 | 12 | TRBD1 | CASSSRQGSYTF | TGTGCCAGCAGCTCAAGACAGGGTAGCTACACCTTC
TRBJ1-2 | once | TRBV5-1 | 14 | NA | CASSLAAGRGGYTF | TGCGCCAGCAGCTTGGCGGCAGGGAGGGGTGGCTACACCTTC
TRBJ2-7 | NA | TRBV6-5 | 14 | TRBD1 | CASSKRRDRGEQYF | TGTGCCAGCAGTAAACGCCGCGACAGGGGCGAGCAGTACTTC
TRBJ2-1 | NA | TRBV12-3/TRBV12-4 | 13 | NA | CASSFQVTNEQFF | TGTGCCAGCAGTTTTCAGGTAACCAATGAGCAGTTCTTC
TRBJ1-1 | NA | TRBV27 | 13 | NA | CASSLGGNTEAFF | TGTGCCAGCAGCCTGGGGGGGAACACTGAAGCTTTCTTT
TRBJ2-7 | NA | TRBV7-9 | 13 | NA | CASSRQVSYEQYF | TGTGCCAGCAGCAGACAGGTCTCCTACGAGCAGTACTTC
TRBJ1-1 | NA | TRBV18 | 15 | NA | CASSSGQNPNTEAFF | TGTGCCAGCTCATCAGGACAGAATCCGAACACTGAAGCTTTCTTT
TRBJ2-5 | NA | TRBV27 | 16 | TRBD2 | CASSKSGTSGRETQYF | TGTGCCAGCAGTAAATCCGGGACTAGCGGGAGAGAGACCCAGTACTTC